This record covers a single T cell receptor beta chain. Under the authors' procedure: Cell counts per sample came from amplifying reference gene primers. The table came from immunoSEQ multiplex PCR; TCRdb's copy has only in-frame clones and leaves some out. V and J calls plus clone size are reproduced from that table; the DNA served to infer D and trimming. The repertoire has fewer than 250,000 clones, 92% of them found once; the top ten carry 1.2%. The sample is drawn from a study of blood T cell repertoires in COVID-19. Study summary: Samples of COVID-19 (acute and convalescent) were obtained from the United States, Italy and Spain.

The germline CDR1 and CDR2 sequences are ENHRY and SYGVKD. CDR3 length: 15 residues. The V call is TRBV10-3, the J call TRBJ2-3; TRBD2 agrees at 7 bases. The sequence derives from a man younger than 45 with acute or convalescent COVID-19. Specimen: peripheral blood. The CDR3 nucleotides are TGTACCTCTCGCAGCGGGAACGCAAACACAGATACGCAGTATTTT. Encoded protein: CTSRSGNANTDTQYF.